The clone carrying this T cell receptor (beta chain) was observed at least ten times. This record comes from a study of blood T cell repertoires in COVID-19. Trimming took 4 bases from V and 0 from J; bases not matched to a gene: 11. The CDR3 is made up of 18 amino acids. Germline V CDR1 and CDR2: SGHAT, FQNNGV. Data came from immunoSEQ multiplex PCR; TCRdb stores just in-frame clones and leaves some out. The sample gives a few hundred thousand clones, 85% to 90% of which show up once; approximately 0.84% is in the top ten. V usage is TRBV11-2 and J usage is TRBJ1-2; TRBD1 agrees at 10 bases. This receptor was taken from a man aged 30 to 39 with acute or convalescent COVID-19. The sample comprised peripheral blood. The CDR3 is CASSSSGDRGLPNYGYTF. CDR3 DNA: TGTGCCAGCAGCTCCTCCGGGGACAGGGGATTACCTAACTATGGCTACACCTTC. The variable domain in full, with the rest retrieved from reference TRBV11-2 and TRBJ1-2, is EAGVAQSPRYKIIEKRQSVAFWCNPISGHATLYWYQQILGQGPKLLIQFQNNGVVDDSQLPKDRFSAERLKGVDSTLKIQPAKLEDSAVYLCASSSSGDRGLPNYGYTFGSGTRLTVV.